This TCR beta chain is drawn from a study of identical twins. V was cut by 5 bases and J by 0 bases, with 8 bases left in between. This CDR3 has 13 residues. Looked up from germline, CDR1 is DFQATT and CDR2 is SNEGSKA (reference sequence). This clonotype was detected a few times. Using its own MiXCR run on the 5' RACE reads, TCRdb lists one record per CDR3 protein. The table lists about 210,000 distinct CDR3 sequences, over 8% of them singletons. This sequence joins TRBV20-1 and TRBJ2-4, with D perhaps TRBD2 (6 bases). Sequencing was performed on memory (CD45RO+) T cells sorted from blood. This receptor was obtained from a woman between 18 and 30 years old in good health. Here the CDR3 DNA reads TGCAGTGCTTGGGGGGTAGCCAAAAACATTCAGTACTTC. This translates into CSAWGVAKNIQYF.